This T cell receptor beta chain was sequenced for a study of blood T cell repertoires in COVID-19. Study-level information: Researchers got acute and convalescent COVID-19 samples from the United States, Italy and Spain. The analysed material was cDNA or gDNA that came from T cells, B-cell-depleted T cells, or PBMCs.

V lost 2 bases and J 6 bases, leaving 14 bases between the germline ends. This CDR3 spans 14 amino acids. Germline V gene sequence: CDR1 MNHEY, CDR2 SVGAGI. Methods used by the authors: Reference gene primer amplification gave estimated nucleated cell counts. Using immunoSEQ multiplex PCR, the repertoire was profiled, and TCRdb retains in-frame clones only, with some absent. Clone size and V and J calls were adopted from that table, with D and trimming inferred from the DNA. This table holds 120,000 to 150,000 clones, around 80% found once. The chain carries TRBV6-5 and TRBJ2-7; perhaps TRBD2 as D (5 bases). The sequenced sample was peripheral blood. The clonotype comes from a human donor in a cohort sampled during active COVID-19. Written as DNA, the CDR3 is TGTGCCAGCAGTTACGATTGGCGGGCTCTCGAGCAGTACTTC. Translating gives CASSYDWRALEQYF.